These T cell receptor beta chains were read from a single sample in a study of blood T cells in healthy people across ages. TCRdb reanalysed the 5' RACE reads using MiXCR and keeps one entry per CDR3 protein. This table holds hundreds of thousands of distinct CDR3 sequences, 46% found once. The sequencing input was blood. The source of these receptors is a man aged 80 or over in good health. Both conserved end residues are part of each CDR3. Each record gives: D gene, V gene, clone size, J gene, CDR3 protein, CDR3 DNA. D genes are given only for firm matches. Expanded clones are given a class, and other clones once, few, many or no size at all.

>.|TRBV6-2/TRBV6-3|.|TRBJ2-7
CASRLDPYEQYF
TGTGCCAGCAGACTCGACCCCTACGAGCAGTACTTC
>.|TRBV7-9|once|TRBJ1-2
CASSLPGQGHHTF
TGTGCCAGCAGCTTACCAGGGCAGGGGCATCACACCTTC
>TRBD1|TRBV6-1|few|TRBJ2-7
CASNTGAYYEQYF
TGTGCCAGCAACACAGGGGCTTACTACGAGCAGTACTTC
>TRBD2|TRBV29-1|.|TRBJ2-5
CSVTTMFGGNQETQYF
TGCAGCGTCACAACCATGTTCGGGGGGAATCAAGAGACCCAGTACTTC
>.|TRBV27|.|TRBJ2-1
CASSSDRSGSEQFF
TGTGCCAGCAGTTCAGATCGAAGCGGTAGTGAGCAGTTCTTC
>.|TRBV28|.|TRBJ2-7
CASSLYQGNSYNEQYF
TGTGCCAGCAGTTTATATCAGGGTAACTCCTACAATGAGCAGTACTTC
>.|TRBV20-1|.|TRBJ1-4
CSARVGVTNEKLFF
TGCAGTGCTAGAGTAGGAGTAACTAATGAAAAACTGTTTTTT
>TRBD1|TRBV27|.|TRBJ1-2
CASTTGGTGGFNGYTF
TGTGCCAGCACCACTGGGGGGACAGGGGGCTTCAATGGCTACACCTTC
>TRBD2|TRBV4-2|.|TRBJ2-5
CASSQGLLAGGSQREYQETQYF
TGTGCCAGCAGTCAGGGATTACTAGCGGGAGGATCACAAAGAGAGTACCAAGAGACCCAGTACTTC
>TRBD2|TRBV3-1|.|TRBJ2-1
CASSQDLAGGEQFF
TGTGCCAGCAGCCAAGATCTTGCGGGGGGTGAGCAGTTCTTC
>TRBD1|TRBV6-1|.|TRBJ1-6
CASSATGMHSPLHF
TGTGCCAGCAGTGCGACAGGGATGCATTCACCCCTCCACTTT
>TRBD1|TRBV13|.|TRBJ1-4
CASSPGQAQGEKLFF
TGTGCCAGCAGCCCCGGACAGGCGCAGGGGGAAAAACTGTTTTTT
>TRBD1|TRBV6-8|.|TRBJ2-7
CASSSQGDYEQYF
TGTGCCAGCAGCTCACAGGGGGACTACGAGCAGTACTTC
>.|TRBV5-1|.|TRBJ2-5
CASSLLGLETQYF
TGCGCCAGCAGCTTGCTAGGGTTGGAGACCCAGTACTTC
>.|TRBV28|many|TRBJ1-2
CASSIKGVGYTF
TGTGCCAGCAGTATCAAAGGGGTCGGCTACACCTTC
>TRBD1|TRBV18|.|TRBJ1-1
CASSPGDSGTEAFF
TGTGCCAGCTCCCCTGGGGACAGCGGGACTGAAGCTTTCTTT
>.|TRBV20-1|.|TRBJ1-4
CSARPLGRANEKLFF
TGCAGTGCTAGACCGCTTGGCAGGGCAAATGAAAAACTGTTTTTT
>.|TRBV20-1|.|TRBJ1-1
CSARDARGRTEAFF
TGCAGTGCTAGAGATGCCCGGGGTCGGACTGAAGCTTTCTTT
>.|TRBV18|.|TRBJ1-2
CASSPSGGYGGYTF
TGTGCCAGCTCACCGTCGGGGGGCTACGGTGGCTACACCTTC
>.|TRBV7-9|.|TRBJ2-3
CAITTRRADTQYF
TGTGCCATCACGACCCGGCGGGCAGATACGCAGTATTTT
>TRBD1|TRBV7-8|few|TRBJ1-6
CASSLAGTGGMSPLHF
TGTGCCAGCAGCTTAGCGGGGACAGGGGGAATGTCACCCCTCCACTTT
>.|TRBV30|.|TRBJ2-5
CAWSEGGTGQETQYF
TGTGCCTGGAGTGAAGGCGGGACCGGGCAAGAGACCCAGTACTTC
>.|TRBV5-8|few|TRBJ2-3
CASSLFWEGTDTQYF
TGTGCCAGCAGCTTGTTTTGGGAGGGCACAGATACGCAGTATTTT
>.|TRBV18|.|TRBJ2-7
CASSPRLGEQYF
TGTGCCAGCTCACCAAGGTTGGGCGAGCAGTACTTC
>TRBD2|TRBV12-3/TRBV12-4|.|TRBJ2-7
CASSSSGRGFYEQYF
TGTGCCAGCAGTTCTAGCGGGAGGGGCTTCTACGAGCAGTACTTC
>.|TRBV16|.|TRBJ1-5
CASSQSGTGNQPQHF
TGTGCCAGCAGCCAATCGGGCACAGGCAATCAGCCCCAGCATTTT
>TRBD1|TRBV12-3/TRBV12-4|.|TRBJ2-6
CASDRVAGANVLTF
TGTGCCAGCGACAGGGTAGCTGGGGCCAACGTCCTGACTTTC
>.|TRBV29-1|.|TRBJ2-1
CSVDLDYNEQFF
TGCAGCGTTGACCTAGATTACAATGAGCAGTTCTTC
>TRBD1|TRBV10-3|.|TRBJ2-7
CAIRGTGGSEQYF
TGTGCCATCCGGGGGACAGGGGGCTCCGAGCAGTACTTC
>TRBD1|TRBV30|.|TRBJ2-1
CTTGALSREQFF
TGTACGACAGGGGCTCTAAGCAGAGAGCAGTTCTTC
>TRBD2|TRBV28|.|TRBJ2-1
CASSSATRPGLAYNEQFF
TGTGCCAGCAGTTCTGCAACTCGACCGGGACTAGCTTACAATGAGCAGTTCTTC
>TRBD1|TRBV6-2/TRBV6-3|.|TRBJ2-2
CASNRDRANTGELFF
TGTGCCAGCAATCGGGACAGGGCGAACACCGGGGAGCTGTTTTTT
>TRBD1|TRBV2|.|TRBJ1-4
CASSERDSKKLFF
TGTGCCAGCAGTGAGCGGGACAGCAAGAAACTGTTTTTT
>TRBD2|TRBV20-1|.|TRBJ2-3
CSPRTSGTDTQYF
TGCAGTCCTAGGACTAGCGGCACAGATACGCAGTATTTT
>TRBD2|TRBV5-1|few|TRBJ2-2
CASSMGLAANTGELFF
TGCGCCAGCAGCATGGGACTAGCGGCCAACACCGGGGAGCTGTTTTTT
>TRBD1|TRBV2|few|TRBJ1-5
CASSLDRVAQHF
TGTGCCAGCAGTCTCGACAGGGTAGCCCAGCATTTT
>.|TRBV28|.|TRBJ2-3
CASSQTGRRTDTQYF
TGTGCCAGCAGTCAAACAGGGAGGAGGACAGATACGCAGTATTTT
>.|TRBV3-1|few|TRBJ1-6
CASSQDGWGNSPLHF
TGTGCCAGCAGCCAAGATGGATGGGGGAATTCACCCCTCCACTTT
>.|TRBV20-1|.|TRBJ2-7
CSARDGQELSEQYF
TGCAGTGCTAGAGATGGGCAGGAATTAAGCGAGCAGTACTTC
>TRBD2|TRBV2|.|TRBJ2-2
CASDIAGDASGELFF
TGTGCCAGCGATATTGCGGGAGATGCGTCCGGGGAGCTGTTTTTT
>TRBD2|TRBV7-3|few|TRBJ2-7
CASSLMPGGPYEQYF
TGTGCCAGCAGCTTAATGCCGGGAGGGCCTTACGAGCAGTACTTC
>.|TRBV28|.|TRBJ2-1
CASSLSGGDFNNEQFF
TGTGCCAGCAGTTTGTCTGGGGGCGATTTTAACAATGAGCAGTTCTTC
>TRBD2|TRBV6-2/TRBV6-3|many|TRBJ2-7
CASSYTGTSVYEQYF
TGTGCCAGCAGTTATACCGGGACTAGCGTATACGAGCAGTACTTC
>TRBD2|TRBV28|few|TRBJ2-7
CASRSGGGPYEQYF
TGTGCCAGCAGGTCGGGGGGAGGGCCGTACGAGCAGTACTTC
>.|TRBV29-1|.|TRBJ1-2
CSVEGGSGRHANYGYTF
TGCAGCGTTGAGGGAGGGTCGGGCAGACATGCTAACTATGGCTACACCTTC
>TRBD1|TRBV28|.|TRBJ1-5
CASSYGNRGLGNQPQHF
TGTGCCAGCAGTTATGGCAACAGGGGGCTGGGCAATCAGCCCCAGCATTTT
>.|TRBV6-5|few|TRBJ1-1
CASNWGSPQNTEAFF
TGTGCCAGCAACTGGGGCTCTCCACAGAACACTGAAGCTTTCTTT
>TRBD2|TRBV14|.|TRBJ2-1
CASSLGLAGIGEQFF
TGTGCCAGCAGCTTGGGACTAGCGGGAATAGGTGAGCAGTTCTTC
>.|TRBV2|.|TRBJ2-3
CASSESEPQYF
TGTGCCAGCAGTGAATCAGAGCCGCAGTATTTT
>TRBD2|TRBV9|.|TRBJ2-1
CASSVGTSREVEQFF
TGTGCCAGCAGCGTTGGGACTAGCAGAGAGGTTGAGCAGTTCTTC
>.|TRBV7-2|once|TRBJ2-1
CASSLVKTDNEQFF
TGTGCCAGCAGCTTAGTAAAGACAGACAATGAGCAGTTCTTC
>TRBD1|TRBV29-1|.|TRBJ2-1
CEVWGTGEGNEQFF
TGCGAGGTCTGGGGGACAGGGGAGGGGAATGAGCAGTTCTTC
>.|TRBV7-2|.|TRBJ1-1
CASSLSRLTEAFF
TGTGCCAGCAGCTTAAGTCGACTCACTGAAGCTTTCTTT